The rows below give T cell receptor beta chains drawn from one sample of a study of CD8 T cells in Susac syndrome. TCRdb reprocessed the immunoSEQ multiplex PCR reads with MiXCR, giving one entry per CDR3 protein. The sample carries a few hundred thousand distinct CDR3 sequences, about 85% recorded once. Specimen: CD8+ T cells from PBMCs. The receptors stem from a human donor with multiple sclerosis. The CDR3 runs from the conserved cysteine through the conserved F or W. A D gene is named only where the DNA matches it firmly. Rows give clone size only sometimes, using once, few, many, or a class for an expanded clone.

clone_size: -
j_call: TRBJ2-7
d_call: TRBD2
v_call: TRBV15
cdr3_nt: TGTGCCACCAGCGTGGCGGGAGACTACGGGCAGTACTTC
cdr3_aa: CATSVAGDYGQYF

clone_size: few
j_call: TRBJ2-7
d_call: -
v_call: TRBV7-8
cdr3_nt: TGTGCCAGCAGCTTAGAGGCCCCTTACGAGCAGTACTTC
cdr3_aa: CASSLEAPYEQYF

clone_size: -
j_call: TRBJ1-2
d_call: -
v_call: TRBV12-3/TRBV12-4
cdr3_nt: TGTGCCAGCAGTCCCCAGCGAGGGGCCTATGGCTACACCTTC
cdr3_aa: CASSPQRGAYGYTF

clone_size: -
j_call: TRBJ2-7
d_call: TRBD2
v_call: TRBV10-3
cdr3_nt: TGTGCCATCAGTCCTACTAGCGGGAGTTACGAGCAGTACTTC
cdr3_aa: CAISPTSGSYEQYF

clone_size: few
j_call: TRBJ2-1
d_call: TRBD1
v_call: TRBV6-2/TRBV6-3
cdr3_nt: TGTGCCAGCAGTTTCCGAGGGGGCACCTACAATGAGCAGTTCTTC
cdr3_aa: CASSFRGGTYNEQFF

clone_size: -
j_call: TRBJ1-2
d_call: TRBD1
v_call: TRBV29-1
cdr3_nt: TGCAGCGTCTCGGTTTGGACAGGGGAATTGAACTATGGCTACACCTTC
cdr3_aa: CSVSVWTGELNYGYTF

clone_size: -
j_call: TRBJ2-3
d_call: TRBD2
v_call: TRBV6-1
cdr3_nt: TGTGCCAGCAGTCCTGGGACTACCGTGAAAGATACGCAGTATTTT
cdr3_aa: CASSPGTTVKDTQYF

clone_size: -
j_call: TRBJ1-5
d_call: TRBD1
v_call: TRBV7-9
cdr3_nt: TGTGCCAGCAGCGGACAGGGGGGTCCCCAGCATTTT
cdr3_aa: CASSGQGGPQHF

clone_size: few
j_call: TRBJ2-7
d_call: TRBD1
v_call: TRBV7-9
cdr3_nt: TGTGCCAGCAGCAATGGACAGGGAGGTCCCCCCGTCGAGCAGTACTTC
cdr3_aa: CASSNGQGGPPVEQYF

clone_size: -
j_call: TRBJ1-2
d_call: -
v_call: TRBV6-5
cdr3_nt: TGTGCCAGCAGTTACTCGGGGGAGGCCTATGGCTACACCTTC
cdr3_aa: CASSYSGEAYGYTF

clone_size: -
j_call: TRBJ2-7
d_call: TRBD1
v_call: TRBV4-1
cdr3_nt: TGCGCCAGCAGCCAAGTAGGACAGGGTACCTACGAGCAGTACTTC
cdr3_aa: CASSQVGQGTYEQYF

clone_size: few
j_call: TRBJ2-7
d_call: -
v_call: TRBV11-2
cdr3_nt: TGTGCCAGCAGCCCATGGGATGTCACAGGCCGCTTCCACGAGCAGTACTTC
cdr3_aa: CASSPWDVTGRFHEQYF

clone_size: -
j_call: TRBJ2-1
d_call: TRBD2
v_call: TRBV11-2
cdr3_nt: TGTGCCAGCAGCTTAGATTCGCTAGCGGGAATCTACAATGAGCAGTTCTTC
cdr3_aa: CASSLDSLAGIYNEQFF

clone_size: -
j_call: TRBJ1-1
d_call: -
v_call: TRBV7-9
cdr3_nt: TGTGCCAGCAGCTCACCCTCTTTGAGAGGGGATGGGAACACTGAAGCTTTCTTT
cdr3_aa: CASSSPSLRGDGNTEAFF

clone_size: -
j_call: TRBJ2-7
d_call: -
v_call: TRBV30
cdr3_nt: TGTGCCTGGGGAACCTACGAGCAGTACTTC
cdr3_aa: CAWGTYEQYF

clone_size: -
j_call: TRBJ2-1
d_call: -
v_call: TRBV27
cdr3_nt: TGTGCCAGCAGTTTGGGGGGGGGCCTGAACAATGAGCAGTTCTTC
cdr3_aa: CASSLGGGLNNEQFF

clone_size: -
j_call: TRBJ2-6
d_call: TRBD1
v_call: TRBV4-1
cdr3_nt: TGCGCCAGCAGCCACCCGACAGGGGGTTTTGGGGCCAACGTCCTGACTTTC
cdr3_aa: CASSHPTGGFGANVLTF

clone_size: -
j_call: TRBJ2-7
d_call: -
v_call: TRBV6-2/TRBV6-3
cdr3_nt: TGTGCCAGCAGTTATAAGCAGGCTTTCTACGAGCAGTACTTC
cdr3_aa: CASSYKQAFYEQYF

clone_size: -
j_call: TRBJ2-1
d_call: -
v_call: TRBV28
cdr3_nt: TGTGCCAGCAGTCTAACAGGACGGATCAGCTCCTACAATGAGCAGTTCTTC
cdr3_aa: CASSLTGRISSYNEQFF

clone_size: once
j_call: TRBJ2-7
d_call: -
v_call: TRBV11-2
cdr3_nt: TGTGCACTAAGTCGGGGTGGGCAACTCTACGAGCAGTACTTC
cdr3_aa: CALSRGGQLYEQYF

clone_size: -
j_call: TRBJ2-7
d_call: -
v_call: TRBV4-1
cdr3_nt: TGCGCCAGCACCTCAGAAATCTGGGACTACGAGCAGTACTTC
cdr3_aa: CASTSEIWDYEQYF

clone_size: -
j_call: TRBJ2-3
d_call: TRBD2
v_call: TRBV3-1
cdr3_nt: TGTGCCAGCAGCCATGATGGTAGCGGGACCACAGATACGCAGTATTTT
cdr3_aa: CASSHDGSGTTDTQYF

clone_size: -
j_call: TRBJ2-3
d_call: TRBD2
v_call: TRBV4-1
cdr3_nt: TGCGCCAGCAGCCAAGATTCGTCGACTAGCGGAGCAGATACGCAGTATTTT
cdr3_aa: CASSQDSSTSGADTQYF

clone_size: -
j_call: TRBJ2-7
d_call: -
v_call: TRBV7-9
cdr3_nt: TGTGCCAGCACCCCCTTGGAGACCTACGAGCAGTACTTC
cdr3_aa: CASTPLETYEQYF

clone_size: -
j_call: TRBJ2-3
d_call: TRBD2
v_call: TRBV5-6
cdr3_nt: TGTGCCAGCAGTCCCGCTGGGGGGGTTGACTGGGATACGCAGTATTTT
cdr3_aa: CASSPAGGVDWDTQYF

clone_size: -
j_call: TRBJ1-3
d_call: -
v_call: TRBV29-1
cdr3_nt: TGCAGCGTTGATGGCGGAAACACCATATATTTT
cdr3_aa: CSVDGGNTIYF

clone_size: once
j_call: TRBJ2-7
d_call: -
v_call: TRBV6-5
cdr3_nt: TGTGCCAGCAGTTCCGGGTTACAGGAGGCCAACGAGCAGTACTTC
cdr3_aa: CASSSGLQEANEQYF

clone_size: -
j_call: TRBJ2-2
d_call: -
v_call: TRBV27
cdr3_nt: TGTGCCAGCGAGTTCTCTGGGACGGGCAACACCGGGGAGCTGTTTTTT
cdr3_aa: CASEFSGTGNTGELFF

clone_size: -
j_call: TRBJ2-3
d_call: TRBD2
v_call: TRBV20-1
cdr3_nt: TGCAGTGTCAGGGCAGTGGAGCGGGACACAGATACGCAGTATTTT
cdr3_aa: CSVRAVERDTDTQYF

clone_size: -
j_call: TRBJ2-3
d_call: TRBD2
v_call: TRBV18
cdr3_nt: TGTGCCAGCTCACTGGGACTAGCGGTTACAGATACGCAGTATTTT
cdr3_aa: CASSLGLAVTDTQYF

clone_size: -
j_call: TRBJ2-3
d_call: -
v_call: TRBV4-2
cdr3_nt: TGTGCCAGCAGCCAAGATCGTACGGGAGGCACAGATACGCAGTATTTT
cdr3_aa: CASSQDRTGGTDTQYF

clone_size: -
j_call: TRBJ2-1
d_call: TRBD1
v_call: TRBV4-2
cdr3_nt: TGTGCCAGCAGCCAAGGGGCCGGGACAGGGTACAATGAGCAGTTCTTC
cdr3_aa: CASSQGAGTGYNEQFF

clone_size: -
j_call: TRBJ2-3
d_call: TRBD1
v_call: TRBV6-5
cdr3_nt: TGTGCCAGCAGTTACTTCGGACAGGGGGCCCTTTACGGCACAGATACGCAGTATTTT
cdr3_aa: CASSYFGQGALYGTDTQYF

clone_size: -
j_call: TRBJ2-1
d_call: TRBD2
v_call: TRBV5-1
cdr3_nt: TGCGCCAGCAGCGCGGGGGGACTAGCGGGAACATACAATGAGCAGTTCTTC
cdr3_aa: CASSAGGLAGTYNEQFF

clone_size: once
j_call: TRBJ1-1
d_call: TRBD1
v_call: TRBV6-1
cdr3_nt: TGTGCCAGCACTATGAAAGGGACAGGGGTCACTGAAGCTTTCTTT
cdr3_aa: CASTMKGTGVTEAFF

clone_size: once
j_call: TRBJ1-2
d_call: -
v_call: TRBV2
cdr3_nt: TGTGCCAGCAGTGATAGGAGGGTGGAAATCAACTATGGCTACACCTTC
cdr3_aa: CASSDRRVEINYGYTF

clone_size: -
j_call: TRBJ2-7
d_call: -
v_call: TRBV12-3/TRBV12-4
cdr3_nt: TGTGCCAGCAGTTTCCCTGGTGTTGAGCAGTACTTC
cdr3_aa: CASSFPGVEQYF

clone_size: -
j_call: TRBJ1-1
d_call: -
v_call: TRBV7-8
cdr3_nt: TGTGCCAGCAGCCCGGCGGGCCCGGGGACTGAAGCTTTCTTT
cdr3_aa: CASSPAGPGTEAFF

clone_size: -
j_call: TRBJ2-1
d_call: -
v_call: TRBV29-1
cdr3_nt: TGCAGCGTTGGTGACTTGAGCTCCTACAATGAGCAGTTCTTC
cdr3_aa: CSVGDLSSYNEQFF

clone_size: -
j_call: TRBJ2-1
d_call: -
v_call: TRBV6-2/TRBV6-3
cdr3_nt: TGTGCCAGCAGCCCGAGGAGTAGCGCCTACAATGAGCAGTTCTTC
cdr3_aa: CASSPRSSAYNEQFF

clone_size: once
j_call: TRBJ2-1
d_call: TRBD2
v_call: TRBV11-2
cdr3_nt: TGTGCCAGCTTCTTAGCGGGGTCCACGGAGCAGTTCTTC
cdr3_aa: CASFLAGSTEQFF

clone_size: once
j_call: TRBJ2-6
d_call: -
v_call: TRBV6-5
cdr3_nt: TGTGCCAGCAGTTACTCAAATCAGGCTTACTCTGGGGCCAACGTCCTGACTTTC
cdr3_aa: CASSYSNQAYSGANVLTF

clone_size: -
j_call: TRBJ2-3
d_call: -
v_call: TRBV12-3/TRBV12-4
cdr3_nt: TGTGCCAGCAGTGGGGGTAACTGGGATACGCAGTATTTT
cdr3_aa: CASSGGNWDTQYF

clone_size: -
j_call: TRBJ2-2
d_call: -
v_call: TRBV3-1
cdr3_nt: TGTGCCAGCAGCCAAGATCTCCGGCAGGAGCTGAGCGCCGGGGAGCTGTTTTTT
cdr3_aa: CASSQDLRQELSAGELFF

clone_size: -
j_call: TRBJ1-1
d_call: -
v_call: TRBV12-5
cdr3_nt: TGTGCTAGTGTGGACACTGAAGCTTTCTTT
cdr3_aa: CASVDTEAFF

clone_size: -
j_call: TRBJ2-5
d_call: TRBD2
v_call: TRBV20-1
cdr3_nt: TGCAGTGCTAGAGACAAAGCGGGGGCTGGAGAGACCCAGTACTTC
cdr3_aa: CSARDKAGAGETQYF

clone_size: -
j_call: TRBJ2-7
d_call: -
v_call: TRBV27
cdr3_nt: TGTGCCAGCAGTTTAATGGGCAGAGGGCCCGGCGAGCAGTACTTC
cdr3_aa: CASSLMGRGPGEQYF

clone_size: -
j_call: TRBJ2-7
d_call: -
v_call: TRBV23-1
cdr3_nt: TGCGCCAGCAGGCGTGGGGTAGCCTACGAGCAGTACTTC
cdr3_aa: CASRRGVAYEQYF

clone_size: -
j_call: TRBJ2-7
d_call: TRBD1
v_call: TRBV5-6
cdr3_nt: TGTGCCAGCAGCTTTTACAGGGGCCACGAGCAGTACTTC
cdr3_aa: CASSFYRGHEQYF

clone_size: -
j_call: TRBJ1-5
d_call: TRBD1
v_call: TRBV15
cdr3_nt: TGTGCCACCAGCCGGGACAGGGGTAGCAATCAGCCCCAGCATTTT
cdr3_aa: CATSRDRGSNQPQHF

clone_size: -
j_call: TRBJ2-7
d_call: TRBD2
v_call: TRBV20-1
cdr3_nt: TGCAGTGCCAACCCCTCCGGGACTAGCGGGAGGGCCGACTACGAGCAGTACTTC
cdr3_aa: CSANPSGTSGRADYEQYF

clone_size: -
j_call: TRBJ1-6
d_call: -
v_call: TRBV6-5
cdr3_nt: TGTGCCAGCAGTTTCGGTAGGGACCCGACTTCACCCCTCCACTTT
cdr3_aa: CASSFGRDPTSPLHF

clone_size: -
j_call: TRBJ2-3
d_call: -
v_call: TRBV6-1
cdr3_nt: TGTGCCAGCAGATGGACAAGGGGCGGAACAGATACGCAGTATTTT
cdr3_aa: CASRWTRGGTDTQYF

clone_size: -
j_call: TRBJ2-1
d_call: TRBD1
v_call: TRBV6-5
cdr3_nt: TGTGCCAGCAGTTACCGCCGGGACAGGTACAATGAGCAGTTCTTC
cdr3_aa: CASSYRRDRYNEQFF

clone_size: -
j_call: TRBJ2-7
d_call: -
v_call: TRBV5-5
cdr3_nt: TGTGCCAGCAGCTTAAGCACGGGGGCCTACGAGCAGTACTTC
cdr3_aa: CASSLSTGAYEQYF

clone_size: -
j_call: TRBJ2-7
d_call: TRBD2
v_call: TRBV19
cdr3_nt: TGTGCCAGTACCGATAGCGGGATCACAGGGGAGCAGTACTTC
cdr3_aa: CASTDSGITGEQYF

clone_size: -
j_call: TRBJ2-1
d_call: TRBD2
v_call: TRBV27
cdr3_nt: TGTGCCAGCAGTGGCGGGGGGGCGGTCAATGAGCAGTTCTTC
cdr3_aa: CASSGGGAVNEQFF

clone_size: -
j_call: TRBJ2-5
d_call: -
v_call: TRBV6-1
cdr3_nt: TGTGCCAGCAGTGAATGGTGGGGGAGCCCCGAAGAGACCCAGTACTTC
cdr3_aa: CASSEWWGSPEETQYF

clone_size: -
j_call: TRBJ1-4
d_call: -
v_call: TRBV27
cdr3_nt: TGTGCCAGCAGTTTAAAGGGAGCGGCTCGAATTGCAACTAATGAAAAACTGTTTTTT
cdr3_aa: CASSLKGAARIATNEKLFF

clone_size: few
j_call: TRBJ1-1
d_call: -
v_call: TRBV28
cdr3_nt: TGTGCCAGCAGTTTTCGGGGGAGGGACACTGAAGCTTTCTTT
cdr3_aa: CASSFRGRDTEAFF